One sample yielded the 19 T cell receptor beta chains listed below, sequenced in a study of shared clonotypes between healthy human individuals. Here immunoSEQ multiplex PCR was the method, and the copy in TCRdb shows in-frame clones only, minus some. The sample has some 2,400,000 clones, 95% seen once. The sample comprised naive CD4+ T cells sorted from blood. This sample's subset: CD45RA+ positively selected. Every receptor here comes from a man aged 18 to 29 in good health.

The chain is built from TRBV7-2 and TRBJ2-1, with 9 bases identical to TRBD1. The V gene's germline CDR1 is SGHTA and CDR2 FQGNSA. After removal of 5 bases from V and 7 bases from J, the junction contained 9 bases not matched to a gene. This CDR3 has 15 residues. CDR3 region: CASSQRGQGGNEQFF. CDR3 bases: TGTGCCAGCAGCCAGAGGGGACAGGGTGGGAATGAGCAGTTCTTC.

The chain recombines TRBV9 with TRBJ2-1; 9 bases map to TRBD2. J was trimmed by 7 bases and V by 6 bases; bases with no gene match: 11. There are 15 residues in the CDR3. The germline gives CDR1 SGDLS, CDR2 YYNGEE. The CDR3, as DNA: TGTGCCAGCACCCTGTTCGGGACTAGCATAAATGAGCAGTTCTTC. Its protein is CASTLFGTSINEQFF. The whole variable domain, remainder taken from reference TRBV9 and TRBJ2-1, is DSGVTQTPKHLITATGQRVTLRCSPRSGDLSVYWYQQSLDQGLQFLIQYYNGEERAKGNILERFSAQQFPDLHSELNLSSLELGDSALYFCASTLFGTSINEQFFGPGTRLTVL.

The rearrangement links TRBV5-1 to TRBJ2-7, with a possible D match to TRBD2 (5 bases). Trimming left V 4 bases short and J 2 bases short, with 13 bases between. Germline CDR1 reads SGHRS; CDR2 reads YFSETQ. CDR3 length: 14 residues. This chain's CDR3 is CASSRRTEAYEQYF. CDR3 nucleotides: TGCGCCAGCAGCCGGAGAACGGAGGCCTACGAGCAGTACTTC.

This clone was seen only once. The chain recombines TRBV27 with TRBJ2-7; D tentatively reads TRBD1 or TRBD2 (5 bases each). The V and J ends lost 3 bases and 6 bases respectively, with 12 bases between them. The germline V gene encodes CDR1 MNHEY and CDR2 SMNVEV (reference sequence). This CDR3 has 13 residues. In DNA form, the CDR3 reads TGTGCCAGCAGTTTTGGGACGGGCCTCGAGCAGTACTTC. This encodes CASSFGTGLEQYF.

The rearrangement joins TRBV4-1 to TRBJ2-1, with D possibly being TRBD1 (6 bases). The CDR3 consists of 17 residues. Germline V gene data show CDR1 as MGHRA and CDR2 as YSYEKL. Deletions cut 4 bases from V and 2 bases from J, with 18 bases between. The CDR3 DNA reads TGCGCCAGCAGCCTCCGAAATGACAGGTTCCCCTACAATGAGCAGTTCTTC. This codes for CASSLRNDRFPYNEQFF.

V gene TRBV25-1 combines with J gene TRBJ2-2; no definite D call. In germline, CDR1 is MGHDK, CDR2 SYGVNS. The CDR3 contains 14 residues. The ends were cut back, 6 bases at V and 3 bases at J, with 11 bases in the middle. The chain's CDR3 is CASRPPTDTGELFF. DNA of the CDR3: TGTGCCAGCAGACCCCCGACGGACACCGGGGAGCTGTTTTTT.

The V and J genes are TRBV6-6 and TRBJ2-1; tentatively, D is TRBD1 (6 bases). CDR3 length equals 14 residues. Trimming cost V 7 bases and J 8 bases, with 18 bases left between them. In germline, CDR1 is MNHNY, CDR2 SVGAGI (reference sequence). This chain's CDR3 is CASTRGRSDDEQFF. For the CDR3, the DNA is TGTGCCAGCACCAGGGGCAGGTCGGATGATGAGCAGTTCTTC.

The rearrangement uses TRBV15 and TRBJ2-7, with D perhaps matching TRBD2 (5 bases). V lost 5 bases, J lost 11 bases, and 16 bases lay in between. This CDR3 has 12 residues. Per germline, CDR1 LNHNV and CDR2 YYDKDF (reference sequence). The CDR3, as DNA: TGTGCCACCAGCCCCGGGCGAGGGAAGGAGTACTTC. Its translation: CATSPGRGKEYF.

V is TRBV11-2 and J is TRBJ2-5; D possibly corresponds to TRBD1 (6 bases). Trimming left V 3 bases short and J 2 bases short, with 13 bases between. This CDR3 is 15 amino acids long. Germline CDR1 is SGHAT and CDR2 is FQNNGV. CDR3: CASSLGTKLQETQYF. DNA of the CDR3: TGTGCCAGCAGCTTGGGGACAAAACTACAAGAGACCCAGTACTTC.

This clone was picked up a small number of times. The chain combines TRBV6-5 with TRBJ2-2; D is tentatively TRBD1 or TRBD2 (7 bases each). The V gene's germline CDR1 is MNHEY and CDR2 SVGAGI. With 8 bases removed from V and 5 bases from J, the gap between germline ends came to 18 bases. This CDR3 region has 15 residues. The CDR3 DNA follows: TGTGCCAGCCGTTGGGGAGGGGGCGGAACCGGGGAGCTGTTTTTT. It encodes CASRWGGGGTGELFF.

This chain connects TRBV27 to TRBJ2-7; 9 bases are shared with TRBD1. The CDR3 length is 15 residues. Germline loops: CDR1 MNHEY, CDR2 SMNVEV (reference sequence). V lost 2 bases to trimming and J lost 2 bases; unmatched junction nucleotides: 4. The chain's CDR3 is CASSLVGTGPYEQYF. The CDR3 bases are TGTGCCAGCAGTTTAGTAGGGACAGGGCCCTACGAGCAGTACTTC.

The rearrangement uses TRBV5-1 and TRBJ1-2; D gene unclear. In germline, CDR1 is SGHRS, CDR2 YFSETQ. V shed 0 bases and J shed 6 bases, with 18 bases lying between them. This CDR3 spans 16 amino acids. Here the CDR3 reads CASSLESGSRLNGYTF. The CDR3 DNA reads TGCGCCAGCAGCTTGGAATCCGGGTCCCGGCTCAATGGCTACACCTTC.

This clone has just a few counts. This CDR3 is CSVSSDTGELFF. For the CDR3, the DNA is TGCAGCGTTTCTTCAGACACCGGGGAGCTGTTTTTT. V gene TRBV29-1 combines with J gene TRBJ2-2, with unresolved D. The CDR3 length is 12 residues. Trimming shortened V by 5 bases and J by 3 bases, and 7 bases separated the two germline ends. Looked up from germline, CDR1 is SQVTM and CDR2 is ANQGSEA.

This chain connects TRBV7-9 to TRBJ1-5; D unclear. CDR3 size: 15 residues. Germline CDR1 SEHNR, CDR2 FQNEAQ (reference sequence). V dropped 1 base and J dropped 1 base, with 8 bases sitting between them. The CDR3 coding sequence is TGTGCCAGCAGCTTAGAAGGGTTAAGCAATCAGCCCCAGCATTTT. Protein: CASSLEGLSNQPQHF.

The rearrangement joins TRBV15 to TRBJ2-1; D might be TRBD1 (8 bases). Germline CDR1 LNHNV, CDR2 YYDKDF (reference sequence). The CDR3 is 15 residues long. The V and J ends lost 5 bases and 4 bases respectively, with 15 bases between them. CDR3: CATSPDRGLYNEQFF. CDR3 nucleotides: TGTGCCACCAGCCCCGACAGGGGACTATACAATGAGCAGTTCTTC.

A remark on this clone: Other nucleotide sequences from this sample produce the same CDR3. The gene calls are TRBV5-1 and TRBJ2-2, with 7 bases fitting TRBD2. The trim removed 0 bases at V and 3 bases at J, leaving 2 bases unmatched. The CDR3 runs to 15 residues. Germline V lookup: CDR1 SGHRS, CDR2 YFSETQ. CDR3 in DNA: TGCGCCAGCAGCTTGGGGCTAGCGGACACCGGGGAGCTGTTTTTT. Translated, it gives CASSLGLADTGELFF.

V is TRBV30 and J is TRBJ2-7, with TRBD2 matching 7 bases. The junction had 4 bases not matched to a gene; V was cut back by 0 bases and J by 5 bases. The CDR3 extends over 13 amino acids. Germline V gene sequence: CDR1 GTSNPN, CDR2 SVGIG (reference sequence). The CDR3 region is CAWSVRGVHEQYF. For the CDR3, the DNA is TGTGCCTGGAGTGTACGGGGGGTCCACGAGCAGTACTTC.

CDR3 nucleotide sequence: TGTGCCAGCAGCTCGACCCGTTCACCCCTCCACTTT. Protein product: CASSSTRSPLHF. V and J are TRBV5-4 and TRBJ1-6; D remains ambiguous. Germline V CDR1 and CDR2: SGHNT, YYREEE (reference sequence). V was shortened by 3 bases and J by 9 bases, with 7 bases between the two germline ends. The CDR3 runs 12 residues.

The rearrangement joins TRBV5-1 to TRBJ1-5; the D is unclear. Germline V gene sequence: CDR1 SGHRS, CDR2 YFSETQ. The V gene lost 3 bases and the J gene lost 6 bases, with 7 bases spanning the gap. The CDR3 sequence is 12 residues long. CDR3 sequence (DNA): TGCGCCAGCAGCTGGAGTCGTCAGCCCCAGCATTTT. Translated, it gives CASSWSRQPQHF. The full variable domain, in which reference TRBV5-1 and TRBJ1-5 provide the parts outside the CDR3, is KAGVTQTPRYLIKTRGQQVTLSCSPISGHRSVSWYQQTPGQGLQFLFEYFSETQRNKGNFPGRFSGRQFSNSRSEMNVSTLELGDSALYLCASSWSRQPQHFGDGTRLSIL.